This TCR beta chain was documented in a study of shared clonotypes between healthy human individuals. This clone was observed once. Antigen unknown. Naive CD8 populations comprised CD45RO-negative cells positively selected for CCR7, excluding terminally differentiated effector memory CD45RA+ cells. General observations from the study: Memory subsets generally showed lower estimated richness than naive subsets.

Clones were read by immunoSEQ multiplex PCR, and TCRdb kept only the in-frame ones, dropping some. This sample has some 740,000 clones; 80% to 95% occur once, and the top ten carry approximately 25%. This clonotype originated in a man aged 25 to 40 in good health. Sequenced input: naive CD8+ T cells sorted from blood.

As DNA, the CDR3 is TGTGCCAGCTCACCATGGGATCCGGGACTAGCGGGCGGGTACAATGAGCAGTTCTTC. Translated, it gives CASSPWDPGLAGGYNEQFF. V usage is TRBV18 and J usage is TRBJ2-1, with TRBD2 matching 12 bases. From germline, CDR1 is KGHSH and CDR2 LQKENI. This CDR3 is built from 19 residues. V trimming: 2 bases; J trimming: 4 bases; junction bases outside the gene matches: 12.